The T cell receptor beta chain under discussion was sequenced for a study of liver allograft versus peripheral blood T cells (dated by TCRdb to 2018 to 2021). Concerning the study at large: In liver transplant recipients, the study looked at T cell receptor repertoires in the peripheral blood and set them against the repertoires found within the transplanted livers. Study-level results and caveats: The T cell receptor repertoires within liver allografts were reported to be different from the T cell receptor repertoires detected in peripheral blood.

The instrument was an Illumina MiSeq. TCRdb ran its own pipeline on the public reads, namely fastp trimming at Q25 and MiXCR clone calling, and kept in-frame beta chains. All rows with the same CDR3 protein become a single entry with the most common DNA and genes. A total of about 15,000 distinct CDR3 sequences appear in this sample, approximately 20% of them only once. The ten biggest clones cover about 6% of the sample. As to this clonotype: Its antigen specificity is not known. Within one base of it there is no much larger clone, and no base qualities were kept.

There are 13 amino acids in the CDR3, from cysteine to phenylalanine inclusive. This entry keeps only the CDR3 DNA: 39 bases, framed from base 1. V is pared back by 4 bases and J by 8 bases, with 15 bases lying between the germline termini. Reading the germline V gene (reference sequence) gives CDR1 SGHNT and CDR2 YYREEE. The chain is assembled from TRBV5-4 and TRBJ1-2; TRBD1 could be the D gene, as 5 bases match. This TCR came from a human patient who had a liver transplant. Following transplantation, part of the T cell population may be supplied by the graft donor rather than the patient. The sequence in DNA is TGTGCCAGCAGCGGGACCGGTTTAAACGGCTACACCTTC. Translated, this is CASSGTGLNGYTF.